Listed below are T cell receptor beta chains from one sample, sequenced in a study of Ad26.COV2.S vaccination and SARS-CoV-2 variants. Sequencing was performed with immunoSEQ multiplex PCR; in TCRdb, only in-frame clones are kept and a portion is missing. Among some 640,000 clones listed, more than 70% were seen once. This specimen consisted of peripheral blood, obtained in a trial of Ad26.COV2.S vaccine versus placebo. The receptors come from a person aged 18 to 59 who received the Ad26.COV2.S COVID-19 vaccine or a placebo. CDR3s include the opening cysteine and the closing phenylalanine or tryptophan. A D gene is named only where the DNA matches it firmly. The size field is filled for only some rows; it gives once, few, many or a size class.

J | size | D | V | CDR3 | DNA
TRBJ1-1 | once | NA | TRBV24-1 | CATSDPGTGNTEAFF | TGTGCCACCAGTGACCCCGGGACGGGGAACACTGAAGCTTTCTTT
TRBJ1-3 | NA | NA | TRBV11-2 | CASSLGDYSGNTIYF | TGTGCCAGCAGCTTAGGGGACTACTCTGGAAACACCATATATTTT
TRBJ2-4 | NA | NA | TRBV30 | CAWSPLGDIQYF | TGTGCCTGGAGTCCATTAGGGGACATTCAGTACTTC
TRBJ2-1 | NA | NA | TRBV27 | CASRFQGEALYNEQFF | TGTGCCAGCCGCTTTCAGGGGGAGGCGCTCTACAATGAGCAGTTCTTC
TRBJ2-7 | NA | NA | TRBV6-5 | CASSPTGDEQYF | TGTGCCAGCAGTCCCACGGGGGACGAGCAGTACTTC
TRBJ1-2 | NA | NA | TRBV19 | CASSILTGSLGYTF | TGTGCCAGTAGTATCTTGACAGGCTCTTTGGGCTACACCTTC
TRBJ2-5 | NA | TRBD2 | TRBV4-3 | CASSQVLAGGSGETQYF | TGCGCCAGCAGCCAAGTTCTAGCGGGGGGGTCGGGGGAGACCCAGTACTTC
TRBJ2-6 | NA | NA | TRBV5-1 | CASSPVGDSGANVLTF | TGCGCCAGCAGCCCCGTTGGCGATTCTGGGGCCAACGTCCTGACTTTC
TRBJ2-7 | NA | NA | TRBV27 | CASGEIYEQYF | TGTGCCAGCGGGGAGATTTACGAGCAGTACTTC
TRBJ2-1 | NA | NA | TRBV18 | CASSPPGRVDYNEQFF | TGTGCCAGCTCACCACCCGGTCGAGTAGACTACAATGAGCAGTTCTTC
TRBJ1-2 | NA | NA | TRBV3-1/TRBV3-2 | CASSQSGPYGYTF | TGTGCCAGCAGCCAAAGCGGCCCCTATGGCTACACCTTC
TRBJ2-1 | NA | TRBD2 | TRBV6-4 | CASSLLAGGYNEQFF | TGTGCCAGCAGTTTACTAGCGGGGGGTTACAATGAGCAGTTCTTC
TRBJ2-4 | NA | TRBD2 | TRBV9 | CASSVKAGNKNIQYF | TGTGCCAGCAGCGTAAAAGCGGGGAATAAAAACATTCAGTACTTC
TRBJ1-4 | once | NA | TRBV4-1 | CAIPPVCFLAVEPTSPWEKLFF | NA
TRBJ2-7 | NA | NA | TRBV18 | CASSPGAQGNSEQYF | TGTGCCAGCTCACCAGGCGCACAGGGCAATTCAGAGCAGTACTTC
TRBJ1-5 | NA | NA | TRBV15 | CATSRGGSGQPQHF | TGTGCCACCAGCAGAGGAGGATCAGGCCAGCCCCAGCATTTT
TRBJ2-2 | many | TRBD2 | TRBV28 | CASSLASGNTGELFF | TGTGCCAGCAGTTTGGCTAGCGGTAACACCGGGGAGCTGTTTTTT
TRBJ1-1 | NA | NA | TRBV6-6 | CASSSLGTEAFF | TGTGCCAGCAGTTCTCTAGGGACTGAAGCTTTCTTT
TRBJ1-1 | NA | NA | TRBV5-4 | CASSQGMNTEAFF | TGTGCCAGCAGCCAGGGAATGAACACTGAAGCTTTCTTT
TRBJ1-6 | NA | NA | TRBV30 | CAWSQVNPGRFNSPLHF | TGTGCCTGGAGTCAGGTCAATCCGGGACGGTTCAATTCACCCCTCCACTTT
TRBJ2-7 | NA | NA | TRBV3-1/TRBV3-2 | CASSQDNLPYGQYF | TGTGCCAGCAGCCAAGACAATCTCCCTTACGGGCAGTACTTC
TRBJ2-5 | NA | TRBD1 | TRBV18 | CASSPGTGVSQETQYF | TGTGCCAGCTCACCAGGGACAGGGGTGTCCCAAGAGACCCAGTACTTC
TRBJ2-5 | NA | TRBD2 | TRBV5-8 | CASSPGLAGGQGETQYF | TGTGCCAGCAGCCCGGGACTAGCGGGAGGGCAAGGAGAGACCCAGTACTTC